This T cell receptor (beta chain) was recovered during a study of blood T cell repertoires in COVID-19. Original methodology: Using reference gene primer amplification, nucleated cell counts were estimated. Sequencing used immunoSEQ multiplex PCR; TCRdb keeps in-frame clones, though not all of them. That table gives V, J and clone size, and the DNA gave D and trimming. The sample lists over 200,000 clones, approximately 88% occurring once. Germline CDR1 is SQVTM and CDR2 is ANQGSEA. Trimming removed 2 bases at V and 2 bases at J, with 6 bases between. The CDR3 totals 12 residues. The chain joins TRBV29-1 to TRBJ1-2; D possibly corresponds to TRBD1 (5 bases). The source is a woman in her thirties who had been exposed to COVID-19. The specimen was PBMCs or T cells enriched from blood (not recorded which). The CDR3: CSVERGNYGYTF. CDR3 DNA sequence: TGCAGCGTTGAAAGGGGCAACTATGGCTACACCTTC.